The clone carrying this T cell receptor beta chain has at least ten counts. Its antigen is not identified. The data originate from a study of identical twins. Broader study findings: One should note that invariant MAIT and iNKT cells could partly confound zero-insertion analyses. Abundant beta clonotypes from cord blood had fewer insertions, unlike memory repertoires, which showed none.

This CDR3 region has 12 residues. V gave up 5 bases and J gave up 7 bases, with 12 bases separating them. Germline values: CDR1 SGHRS, CDR2 YFSETQ. TCRdb analysed the 5' RACE reads with MiXCR anew, one entry per CDR3 protein. The repertoire holds fewer than 800,000 distinct CDR3 sequences, with around 7.4% as singletons. This sample was also put to use in a study of yellow fever vaccine responses in identical twins.

The receptor was derived from a young woman in good health. Sequencing was carried out using PBMCs. V and J are TRBV5-1 and TRBJ1-1; the D is unclear. The CDR3: CASRLSEGEAFF. In DNA, the CDR3 is TGCGCCAGCAGACTCAGCGAGGGTGAAGCTTTCTTT.